These T cell receptor beta chains were read from a single sample in a study of radiation and T cells in renal cell carcinoma. The assay was immunoSEQ multiplex PCR, and TCRdb's table has in-frame clones only and misses some. This sample has under 35,000 clones; about 84% occur once, and the top ten carry 25% to 40%. The sample consisted of blood, taken from a patient whose treatment included radiotherapy and nephrectomy. These receptors all stem from a man aged 60-69 years with renal cell carcinoma. The CDR3 runs from the conserved cysteine through the conserved F or W. Fields, in order: CDR3 DNA, CDR3 protein, J gene, D gene, V gene, clone size, CDR3 length. D genes are given only for firm matches. Clone size, where shown, is once, few, many, or a class for clones that have expanded.

CDR3 DNA: TGTGCTAGTGGATCCGACAGGGGTTCAATCGGGGCCGGGGAGCTGTTTTTT; CDR3 protein: CASGSDRGSIGAGELFF; J gene: TRBJ2-2; D gene: TRBD1; V gene: TRBV12-5; clone size: .; CDR3 length: 17
CDR3 DNA: TGTGCCAGCTCACCTCTACTTAGCGGGACGAGATACAATGAGCAGTTCTTC; CDR3 protein: CASSPLLSGTRYNEQFF; J gene: TRBJ2-1; D gene: TRBD2; V gene: TRBV18; clone size: once; CDR3 length: 17
CDR3 DNA: TGCAGCGTTGGATGGACTAACTATGGCTACACCTTC; CDR3 protein: CSVGWTNYGYTF; J gene: TRBJ1-2; D gene: .; V gene: TRBV29-1; clone size: .; CDR3 length: 12
CDR3 DNA: TGTGCCAGCAGTGCAGACATCTCTGGAAACACCATATATTTT; CDR3 protein: CASSADISGNTIYF; J gene: TRBJ1-3; D gene: .; V gene: TRBV2; clone size: .; CDR3 length: 14
CDR3 DNA: TGTGCCAGCAGCGTCCGGGGCCCACATTGGGATCAGCCCCAGCATTTT; CDR3 protein: CASSVRGPHWDQPQHF; J gene: TRBJ1-5; D gene: .; V gene: TRBV5-8; clone size: .; CDR3 length: 16
CDR3 DNA: TGTGCCAGCAGCAAAGACCCACGGTGCAGGGACACCGGGGAGCTGTTTTTT; CDR3 protein: CASSKDPRCRDTGELFF; J gene: TRBJ2-2; D gene: .; V gene: TRBV21-1; clone size: .; CDR3 length: 17
CDR3 DNA: TGTGCCAGCAGCTTGTCGGGAGGGTCTGGGGAGCTGTTTTTT; CDR3 protein: CASSLSGGSGELFF; J gene: TRBJ2-2; D gene: TRBD2; V gene: TRBV5-4; clone size: .; CDR3 length: 14
CDR3 DNA: TGCGCCAGCAGCTTGTTCCGGGAGGGCCGAGGTGAGCAGTTCTTC; CDR3 protein: CASSLFREGRGEQFF; J gene: TRBJ2-1; D gene: TRBD2; V gene: TRBV5-1; clone size: .; CDR3 length: 15
CDR3 DNA: TGTGCCAGCAGTCGAGACAAGCGGGAGGACGGTTCCTACGAGCAGTACTTC; CDR3 protein: CASSRDKREDGSYEQYF; J gene: TRBJ2-7; D gene: TRBD2; V gene: TRBV7-2; clone size: .; CDR3 length: 17
CDR3 DNA: TGTGCCAGCAGCTTCTCTCCAGGCGGCGGTTACCAAGAGACCCAGTACTTC; CDR3 protein: CASSFSPGGGYQETQYF; J gene: TRBJ2-5; D gene: .; V gene: TRBV7-7; clone size: .; CDR3 length: 17
CDR3 DNA: TGTGCCAGCACCCACCGGGGAGGGTGGGGTAACTATGGCTACACCTTC; CDR3 protein: CASTHRGGWGNYGYTF; J gene: TRBJ1-2; D gene: .; V gene: TRBV28; clone size: .; CDR3 length: 16
CDR3 DNA: TGTGCTAGTGGCCTGGGACGAGGCGAGCAGTACTTC; CDR3 protein: CASGLGRGEQYF; J gene: TRBJ2-7; D gene: .; V gene: TRBV12-5; clone size: .; CDR3 length: 12
CDR3 DNA: TGTGCCGGGGAACTTAGCGGGAGAATTCAGTACTTC; CDR3 protein: CAGELSGRIQYF; J gene: TRBJ2-4; D gene: TRBD2; V gene: TRBV2; clone size: .; CDR3 length: 12
CDR3 DNA: TGTGCCAGTAGTGTTCGACTAGCGGGGGCCTACGAGCAGTACTTC; CDR3 protein: CASSVRLAGAYEQYF; J gene: TRBJ2-7; D gene: TRBD2; V gene: TRBV19; clone size: once; CDR3 length: 15